This T cell receptor beta chain was identified during a study of Graves' ophthalmopathy and Graves' hyperthyroidism. Study conclusions and caveats: With over 85% sensitivity and around 80% specificity, a 13-signature model separated ophthalmopathy from stable hyperthyroidism.

The authors amplified TCR beta CDR3 regions from RNA transcripts. Second-round multiplex PCR came after a first-round RT-PCR that employed HTBI primers. TCRdb independently ran MiXCR on the multiplex PCR reads; one entry per CDR3 protein. The sample shows 680,000 or so distinct CDR3 sequences, about a fifth of them seen only once. The sample holds many counts of this clonotype. Its antigen is not identified. Germline CDR1 KGHDR, CDR2 SFDVKD. V lost 2 bases and J 0 bases, leaving 9 bases between the germline ends. The CDR3 extends over 15 amino acids. The sequence was obtained from a woman in her late teens or twenties with stable Graves' hyperthyroidism. Some clones in this sample may be carry-over from other donors' samples. Sequencing used peripheral blood. V is TRBV24-1 and J is TRBJ1-1; no definite D call. CDR3 sequence reads: CATSDSRQLNTEAFF. Written as DNA, the CDR3 is TGTGCCACCAGTGATTCTAGGCAGTTGAACACTGAAGCTTTCTTT.